What follows describes a single T cell receptor beta chain. J lost 0 bases, V lost 5 bases, and 12 bases had no gene match. Germline-derived CDR1 and CDR2 are MDHEN and SYDVKM. This CDR3 region has 17 residues. The data derive from a study of blood T cell repertoires in COVID-19. Measured with immunoSEQ multiplex PCR; TCRdb has only the in-frame clones, and not every one. This sample has about 310,000 clones, with 89% found just once. This sequence originates from a woman younger than 45 who had recovered from COVID-19. The chain employs TRBV28 and TRBJ1-1, with TRBD1 identical over 7 bases. The sample consisted of PBMCs or T cells enriched from blood (not recorded which). The CDR3 reads CASSPPEGAEMNTEAFF. As DNA, the CDR3 is TGTGCCAGCAGTCCACCGGAGGGGGCCGAGATGAACACTGAAGCTTTCTTT.